The next 25 T cell receptor beta chains were all read from a single sample in a study of human T cells and chemical hapten exposure. Time point reported: patch test 1, 2 weeks after DPC sensitization. The sample's treatment: therapeutic diphenylcyclopropenone sensitization with weekly scalp DPC. MiXCR was run by TCRdb on the RACE reads, yielding one entry per CDR3 protein. This table has roughly 180,000 distinct CDR3 sequences, around 15% appearing once. The sample was whole blood, taken in connection with sensitization to the hapten diphenylcyclopropenone (DPC). The origin of the receptors is a woman under 40 with alopecia areata. Some clones in this sample may be carry-over from other donors' samples.

This sequence joins TRBV10-2 and TRBJ2-2, with D perhaps given as TRBD1 or TRBD2 (5 bases each). The CDR3 covers 18 residues. V gave up 7 bases and J gave up 7 bases, with 28 bases separating them. Germline assignment: CDR1 WSHSY and CDR2 SAAADI. The CDR3: CASTWERGLLGSVGELFF. The CDR3 DNA follows: TGCGCCAGCACCTGGGAGAGGGGCCTGCTGGGGAGTGTCGGGGAGCTGTTTTTT.

The chain couples TRBV28 to TRBJ2-4; 11 nucleotides agree with TRBD1. CDR3 length: 15 residues. V shed 6 bases, J shed 6 bases, and the junction held 7 bases outside the gene matches. The germline V gene has CDR1 MDHEN and CDR2 SYDVKM. CDR3 sequence (DNA): TGTGCCAGCAGATTGGGGACAGGGGGTACAAACATTCAGTACTTC. Translated: CASRLGTGGTNIQYF.

A few counts support this clonotype. DNA of the CDR3: TGTGCCAGCAGCGTAAAGACTGCCACCCAAGAGACCCAGTACTTC. Residues: CASSVKTATQETQYF. The V gene is TRBV9, the J gene TRBJ2-5; D unclear. The CDR3 totals 15 residues. Germline V gene data show CDR1 as SGDLS and CDR2 as YYNGEE. Trimming cost V 1 base and J 1 base, with 11 bases left between them.

J is TRBJ2-7 and V is TRBV29-1; D call uncertain. The CDR3 totals 13 residues. V lost 5 bases and J lost 6, with 17 bases in between. Germline CDR1 is SQVTM and CDR2 is ANQGSEA. In nucleotides, the CDR3 is TGCAGCGTTTCGCCTGGGGTTACTCGCGAGCAGTACTTC. As protein: CSVSPGVTREQYF.

This clonotype was found many times. V gene TRBV7-6 combines with J gene TRBJ2-7; 8 nucleotides agree with TRBD1. After removal of 5 bases from V and 5 bases from J, the junction contained 11 bases not matched to a gene. The CDR3 contains 15 residues. CDR1 SGHVS and CDR2 FNYEAQ come from the germline V gene. CDR3 amino acids: CASSARQGYLDEQYF. For the CDR3, the DNA is TGTGCCAGCAGCGCGAGACAGGGGTATCTCGACGAGCAGTACTTC.

This clonotype was seen more than once but under ten times. The chain uses TRBV12-3 or TRBV12-4 and TRBJ1-2; a possible D gene is TRBD1 (5 bases). The CDR3 is 13 amino acids. The V end was cut by 6 bases, the J end by 1 base, with 9 bases between. CDR3 loop: CASSPDINYGYTF. The CDR3 coding sequence is TGTGCCAGCAGCCCGGACATTAACTATGGCTACACCTTC.

This clonotype has just a few counts. This chain links TRBV7-2 with TRBJ2-2, with 10 bases that match TRBD2. Germline V gives CDR1 SGHTA, CDR2 FQGNSA. The V and J ends lost 5 bases and 7 bases, in that order; junction bases with no gene match: 10. This CDR3 comprises 16 residues. CDR3 in DNA: TGTGCCAGCAGCCGCTTGTTAGCGGGGGGAAACGGGGAGCTGTTTTTT. Its protein product is CASSRLLAGGNGELFF.

The chain uses TRBV21-1 and TRBJ1-2. TRBV21-1 counts as a pseudogene. The CDR3 is made up of 13 amino acids. For the CDR3, the DNA is TGTGCCAGCAGCAAAAGCCTAAGGGAGGGCTACACCTTC. Protein product: CASSKSLREGYTF.

This clonotype was counted only a few times. The chain is built from TRBV4-3 and TRBJ1-1, with D possibly being TRBD1 (5 bases). Germline lookup yields CDR1 LGHNA and CDR2 YSLEER. V was cut by 0 bases and J by 6 bases, with 14 bases left in between. This CDR3 contains 15 residues. The CDR3 sequence is CASSQDLFRGSEAFF. CDR3 sequence (DNA): TGCGCCAGCAGCCAAGATCTGTTCCGGGGGTCTGAAGCTTTCTTT.

A few counts support this clonotype. CDR3: CASGTQGFEEAFF. For the CDR3, the DNA is TGTGCTAGTGGGACACAGGGATTCGAGGAAGCTTTCTTT. This rearrangement joins TRBV12-5 to TRBJ1-1; perhaps TRBD1 as D (6 bases). This CDR3 spans 13 amino acids. V lost 6 bases and J lost 8, with 16 bases in between. Germline assignment: CDR1 LGHNT and CDR2 FRNRAP. The complete variable domain, with remaining parts taken from reference TRBV12-5 and TRBJ1-1, reads DARVTQTPRHKVTEMGQEVTMRCQPILGHNTVFWYRQTMMQGLELLAYFRNRAPLDDSGMPKDRFSAEMPDATLATLKIQPSEPRDSAVYFCASGTQGFEEAFFGQGTRLTVV.

The CDR3 DNA is TGTGCCAGCAGAAGGGACAGGGGTACCGGGGAGCTGTTTTTT. This encodes CASRRDRGTGELFF. The chain uses TRBV12-3 or TRBV12-4 and TRBJ2-2; 10 bases agree with TRBD1. V lost 6 bases and J lost 5; bases outside the gene matches: 3. The CDR3 covers 14 residues.

This clonotype was seen only a few times. The chain uses TRBV29-1 and TRBJ2-5; TRBD1 might be the D (5 bases). CDR3 size: 13 residues. Germline-derived CDR1 and CDR2 are SQVTM and ANQGSEA. The V and J ends lost 4 bases and 5 bases respectively, with 14 bases between them. The CDR3 here is CSVVVRVVETQYF. The CDR3 nucleotides are TGCAGCGTTGTTGTCAGGGTGGTTGAGACCCAGTACTTC.

The chain is built from TRBV7-9 and TRBJ1-4; the D gene is possibly TRBD1 (5 bases). This CDR3 is built from 14 residues. CDR1 and CDR2 from the germline V gene are SEHNR and FQNEAQ (reference sequence). The V gene lost 4 bases and the J gene lost 8 bases, with 14 bases spanning the gap. CDR3 in DNA: TGTGCCAGCAGCTCCCGGACATCAGGGGAAAAACTGTTTTTT. Translation: CASSSRTSGEKLFF.

This chain links TRBV6-5 with TRBJ2-7; 7 nucleotides align to TRBD1. CDR3 size: 15 residues. J lost 4 bases, V lost 2 bases, and 8 bases had no gene match. Germline lookup yields CDR1 MNHEY and CDR2 SVGAGI. The CDR3 region is CASSYNAGTEYEQYF. For the CDR3, the DNA is TGTGCCAGCAGTTACAACGCCGGGACAGAGTACGAGCAGTACTTC.

The gene calls are TRBV7-2 and TRBJ2-7; D is possibly TRBD2 (6 bases). The CDR3 extends over 18 amino acids. Germline V gives CDR1 SGHTA, CDR2 FQGNSA. V lost 3 bases and J 13 bases, leaving 34 bases between the germline ends. The CDR3 coding sequence is TGTGCCAGCAGCTTGACGCCCGGGAAGGCGGGGCCTGCTATTGTTTTTTACTTC. It yields the protein CASSLTPGKAGPAIVFYF.

This clonotype was found a few times. The rearrangement links TRBV10-3 to TRBJ2-1; perhaps D is TRBD1 or TRBD2 (5 bases each). V lost 8 bases, J lost 9 bases, and 14 bases lay in between. The germline gives CDR1 ENHRY, CDR2 SYGVKD. There are 12 residues in the CDR3. CDR3 sequence: CAIGGIQAEQFF. CDR3 DNA sequence: TGTGCCATCGGGGGAATACAGGCTGAGCAGTTCTTC.

CDR3 in DNA: TGTGCCAGCAGTTTTGAAAGGCACGAGCAGTACTTC. It yields the protein CASSFERHEQYF. The chain uses TRBV6-2 or TRBV6-3 and TRBJ2-7; D gene ambiguous. V was pared by 4 bases and J by 5 bases, with 9 bases between. Germline-derived CDR1 and CDR2 are MNHEY and SVGEGT. The CDR3 is made up of 12 amino acids.

The chain carries TRBV5-8 and TRBJ2-5; possible D gene TRBD1, 6 bases. Trimming took off 2 bases at V and 3 bases at J, with 11 bases between the two ends. There are 14 residues in the CDR3. In germline, CDR1 is SGHTS, CDR2 YDEGEE. The CDR3: CASSFFQGKETQYF. In DNA, the CDR3 is TGTGCCAGCAGCTTTTTCCAGGGGAAAGAGACCCAGTACTTC.

This clonotype was recorded a few times. The V gene is TRBV19, the J gene TRBJ2-1, with 7 bases identical to TRBD2. The CDR3 spans 15 residues. V shed 10 bases, J shed 1 base, and the junction held 10 bases outside the gene matches. Germline assignment: CDR1 LNHDA and CDR2 SQIVND (reference sequence). The CDR3 nucleotides read TGTGCCACCGGCCTGAGGGAGGGGTCCTACAATGAGCAGTTCTTC. It encodes CATGLREGSYNEQFF.

This clonotype has more than one count but fewer than ten. The rearrangement uses TRBV6-5 and TRBJ2-7; the D gene is possibly TRBD1 (6 bases). Germline CDR1 and CDR2: MNHEY and SVGAGI. The CDR3 totals 13 residues. V lost 6 bases and J lost 7, with 16 bases in between. The chain's CDR3 is CASRDSTLSEQYF. CDR3 nucleotides: TGTGCCAGCAGGGACAGTACCCTCAGTGAGCAGTACTTC.

The chain has TRBV6-2 or TRBV6-3 and TRBJ1-5; 8 bases map to TRBD1. Per germline, CDR1 MNHEY and CDR2 SVGEGT. This CDR3 is 14 amino acids long. Trimming removed 5 bases from V and 4 bases from J; junction bases left unmatched: 4. CDR3 loop: CASSLYRGNQPQHF. Written as DNA, the CDR3 is TGTGCCAGCAGTCTCTACAGGGGGAATCAGCCCCAGCATTTT.

This clonotype was detected a few times. This sequence joins TRBV11-3 and TRBJ1-1, with 7 bases fitting TRBD1. V dropped 1 base and J dropped 5; count of bases not matched to a gene: 7. The CDR3 loop spans 15 amino acids. Germline assignment: CDR1 SGHNT and CDR2 YENEEA. CDR3 DNA: TGTGCCAGCAGCTTAGCAGACAGGGAGGAGACTGAAGCTTTCTTT. This encodes CASSLADREETEAFF.

The chain couples TRBV29-1 to TRBJ1-5; TRBD1 matches at 7 bases. The CDR3 covers 14 residues. Germline CDR1 SQVTM, CDR2 ANQGSEA. Germline trimming cut 8 bases from V and 2 bases from J; bases unmatched to any gene: 9. The CDR3 loop is CSPRQGIRNQPQHF. Written as DNA, the CDR3 is TGCAGCCCCCGACAGGGAATTCGCAATCAGCCCCAGCATTTT.

This clonotype was seen ten or more times. The chain recombines TRBV28 with TRBJ1-3; tentative D call: TRBD1 (5 bases). V gave up 6 bases and J gave up 0 bases, with 12 bases separating them. This CDR3 is 15 amino acids long. Germline CDR1 and CDR2: MDHEN and SYDVKM. CDR3: CASSSQATSGNTIYF. In DNA form, the CDR3 reads TGTGCCAGCAGCTCACAGGCAACCTCTGGAAACACCATATATTTT.

V usage is TRBV9 and J usage is TRBJ2-5; 7 nucleotides match TRBD1. Germline V CDR1 and CDR2: SGDLS, YYNGEE. Losses at the gene ends were 4 bases for V and 0 bases for J; bases not matched to a gene: 6. The CDR3 spans 15 residues. The CDR3 DNA reads TGTGCCAGCAGCACACTGACAGGGTACCAAGAGACCCAGTACTTC. Its protein product is CASSTLTGYQETQYF.